These 8 T cell receptor beta chains share one sample of origin, sequenced in a study of regulatory T cells in long-lasting Graves disease. Sequencing libraries for TCR beta were prepared with iRepertoire HTBI primers and Arm-PCR of CDR3 regions. Each CDR3 protein is one row after TCRdb ran MiXCR on the multiplex PCR reads. The sample shows 360,000 or so distinct CDR3 sequences, roughly 10% of them seen only once. Time point of the sample: newly diagnosed GD, antithyroid drugs for less than 3 months. Extracted PBMC RNA gave rise to the TCR library. The same data also contributed to another study, on T cells in Graves' hyperthyroidism and ophthalmopathy.

Specimen: peripheral blood mononuclear cells (PBMCs), collected at new diagnosis, from a patient treated with antithyroid drugs. Receptor source: a woman between 18 and 30 years old with Graves disease.

This clonotype has a handful of counts. V gene TRBV6-5 combines with J gene TRBJ1-1; unclear D gene. The CDR3 length is 12 residues. Trimming stripped 0 bases from V and 8 bases from J, with 7 bases between. Germline CDR1 and CDR2: MNHEY and SVGAGI. The CDR3 coding sequence is TGTGCCAGCAGTTACTCGTTCCCAGAAGCTTTCTTT. This translates into CASSYSFPEAFF.

This chain connects TRBV20-1 to TRBJ2-2, with no clear D. With 7 bases removed from V and 5 bases from J, the gap between germline ends came to 20 bases. CDR1 is DFQATT, CDR2 SNEGSKA, per germline (reference sequence). This CDR3 is built from 15 residues. The CDR3 bases are TGCAGTGTTCCTCGACCTAACCACGGGACCGGGGAGCTGTTTTTT. It translates to CSVPRPNHGTGELFF.

The chain combines TRBV24-1 with TRBJ2-1; 7 bases line up with TRBD2. The CDR3 is 13 amino acids. J was trimmed by 4 bases and V by 9 bases; bases with no gene match: 5. Germline CDR1 is KGHDR and CDR2 is SFDVKD. The CDR3: CATGDYTYNEQFF. In nucleotides, the CDR3 is TGTGCCACCGGGGACTACACATACAATGAGCAGTTCTTC.

A few counts support this clonotype. The rearrangement links TRBV12-3 or TRBV12-4 to TRBJ1-2; possibly TRBD1 for D (6 bases). V lost 5 bases to trimming and J lost 4 bases, with 20 bases between them. The CDR3 totals 16 residues. CDR3 nucleotide sequence: TGTGCCAGCAGTCCCTCCTTCTGGGGGCAGGGCTATGGCTACACCTTC. Translating it yields CASSPSFWGQGYGYTF.

This clonotype has a count of ten or more. This rearrangement joins TRBV5-1 to TRBJ1-1; D is unresolved. Germline CDR1 and CDR2: SGHRS and YFSETQ. Trimming left V 2 bases short and J 4 bases short, with 15 bases between. This CDR3 is 15 amino acids long. The CDR3 DNA reads as TGCGCCAGCAGCTTCGAGGGCCCTGGGTCCACTGAAGCTTTCTTT. This translates into CASSFEGPGSTEAFF. The full variable domain, rest sourced from reference TRBV5-1 and TRBJ1-1, is KAGVTQTPRYLIKTRGQQVTLSCSPISGHRSVSWYQQTPGQGLQFLFEYFSETQRNKGNFPGRFSGRQFSNSRSEMNVSTLELGDSALYLCASSFEGPGSTEAFFGQGTRLTVV.

At least ten counts were recorded for this clonotype. The chain recombines TRBV20-1 with TRBJ2-3; 10 nucleotides agree with TRBD2. The CDR3 runs 15 residues. Trimming cost V 0 bases and J 6 bases; bases outside gene matches: 6. The germline gives CDR1 DFQATT, CDR2 SNEGSKA (reference sequence). This chain's CDR3 is CSARDKLAGRDTQYF. CDR3 bases: TGCAGTGCTAGAGATAAACTAGCGGGGAGGGATACGCAGTATTTT.

This clonotype was counted ten times or more. V and J are TRBV24-1 and TRBJ1-5, with 7 bases matching TRBD1. The length of the CDR3 is 18 residues. From germline, CDR1 is KGHDR and CDR2 SFDVKD. V shed 2 bases and J 9 bases; nucleotides not matched to a gene: 18. In nucleotides, the CDR3 is TGTGCCACCAGTGATTCGATCTACGGCAGGGGGAATACTGGGCCCCAGCATTTT. It codes for CATSDSIYGRGNTGPQHF.

This clonotype was counted a few times. The chain couples TRBV30 to TRBJ1-1; D not certain. The CDR3 has 13 amino acids. V shed 1 base and J shed 1 base, with 7 bases lying between them. Germline V gene data show CDR1 as GTSNPN and CDR2 as SVGIG (reference sequence). In DNA form, the CDR3 reads TGTGCCTGGAGTGACACTTGGAACACTGAAGCTTTCTTT. Encoded protein: CAWSDTWNTEAFF.